The T cell receptor (beta chain) under discussion was sequenced for a study of cytomegalovirus exposure and HLA in healthy donors. Between the trimmed V and J ends, which lost 5 bases and 3 bases, there was a span of 12 bases. The CDR3 is 14 residues long. The germline V gene has CDR1 LGHNA and CDR2 YSLEER. A note on this clone: Its antigen is still unknown.

The PCR made use of 60 Vbeta and 13 Jbeta primers. The repertoire was sequenced with immunoSEQ multiplex PCR; TCRdb's copy has only in-frame clones and lacks some. Seen here are around 160,000 clones, 80% to 90% observed once, and the top ten hold about a tenth. Overall study findings and caveats: The authors judged a highly shared variant cluster likely a sequencing artifact. Some TCR beta chains (164 of them) were listed as cytomegalovirus-associated.

The TCR sequence derives from a man aged 18 to 30 in good health and CMV-seropositive. Sequenced: PBMCs. The chain employs TRBV4-3 and TRBJ2-3; TRBD2 might be the D (5 bases). The CDR3 nucleotides are TGCGCCAGCAGCAAGGGAGAGGCAACAGATACGCAGTATTTT. Translated, it gives CASSKGEATDTQYF.